This TCR beta chain was captured by sequencing in a study of early T cells in non-severe SARS-CoV-2 infection. TCRdb itself ran the 5' RACE reads through MiXCR, one entry per CDR3 protein. The repertoire holds approximately 90,000 distinct CDR3 sequences, roughly 9.6% seen once, with roughly 4.5% in the top ten. V lost 3 bases and J lost 6, with 7 bases in between. CDR3 length equals 12 residues. The starting material was whole blood, obtained at baseline. The receptor was isolated from an adult who was a healthcare worker with PCR-confirmed SARS-CoV-2 infection or an uninfected control (not recorded which). V gene TRBV12-3 or TRBV12-4 combines with J gene TRBJ2-3; no reliable D call. This CDR3 is CASSFRKDTQYF. Written as DNA, the CDR3 is TGTGCCAGCAGTTTCCGAAAGGATACGCAGTATTTT.